This TCR beta chain was recovered during a study of blood T cell repertoires in COVID-19. Overall study: The United States, Italy and Spain were the sources of the acute and convalescent COVID-19 samples. T cells, B-cell-depleted T cells, or PBMCs supplied cDNA or gDNA.

In germline, CDR1 is ENHRY, CDR2 SYGVKD. The CDR3 contains 15 residues. V was cut by 0 bases and J by 0 bases, with 8 bases left in between. Generated by immunoSEQ multiplex PCR, the TCRdb table keeps only in-frame clones and is missing some. The sample consists of fewer than 400,000 clones, roughly 90% of them appearing once. Cohorts were based on clinical histories the participants reported. Donors in Cohort 3 who had recovered were those with two negative PCRs, healthcare professional clearance, or resolution of their symptoms. The TCR originated in a man in his 60s who had recovered from COVID-19. The genes are TRBV10-3 and TRBJ1-2; no definite D call. The material sequenced was PBMCs or T cells enriched from blood (not recorded which). The CDR3 DNA reads TGTGCCATCAGTGAGTCGACTAATCCTAACTATGGCTACACCTTC. Translation gives CAISESTNPNYGYTF.